This note documents a single T cell receptor beta chain sequence. This sample was included in a study of blood T cell repertoires in COVID-19. Recruitment covered about two dozen US areas and drew participants whose ages spanned roughly 18 to 100 years. There are 15 residues in the CDR3. The germline V gene encodes CDR1 MDHEN and CDR2 SYDVKM. The ends were cut back, 6 bases at V and 6 bases at J, with 18 bases in the middle. TCRdb keeps only in-frame clones here, not all; method: immunoSEQ multiplex PCR. The sample includes about 400,000 clones, about nine tenths of them seen just once. The sequenced sample was PBMCs or T cells enriched from blood (not recorded which). The chain recombines TRBV28 with TRBJ2-4; D may be TRBD2 (6 bases). This sequence was found in a woman aged 25 to 39 who had recovered from COVID-19. The CDR3 DNA reads TGTGCCAGCAGACCTGGGAGGCCGGGTGGAAACATTCAGTACTTC. Protein product: CASRPGRPGGNIQYF.